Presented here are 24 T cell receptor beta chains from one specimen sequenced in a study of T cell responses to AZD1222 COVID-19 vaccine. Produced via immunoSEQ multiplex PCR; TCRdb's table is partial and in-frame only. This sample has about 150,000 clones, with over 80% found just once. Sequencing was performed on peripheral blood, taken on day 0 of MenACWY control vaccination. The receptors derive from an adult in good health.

DNA for the CDR3: TGTGCCACCCAACTGGGACATTTGAACACTGAAGCTTTCTTT. Translation gives CATQLGHLNTEAFF. This rearrangement joins TRBV27 to TRBJ1-1, with TRBD1 as a possible D gene (6 bases). This CDR3 is built from 14 residues. Germline V gene data show CDR1 as MNHEY and CDR2 as SMNVEV (reference sequence). Trimming shortened V by 10 bases and J by 0 bases, and 15 bases separated the two germline ends.

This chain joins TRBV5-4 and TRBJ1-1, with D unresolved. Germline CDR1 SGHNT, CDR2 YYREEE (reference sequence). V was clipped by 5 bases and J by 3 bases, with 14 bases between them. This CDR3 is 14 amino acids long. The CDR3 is CASRWGGRDTEAFF. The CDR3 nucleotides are TGTGCCAGCAGGTGGGGTGGGAGAGACACTGAAGCTTTCTTT.

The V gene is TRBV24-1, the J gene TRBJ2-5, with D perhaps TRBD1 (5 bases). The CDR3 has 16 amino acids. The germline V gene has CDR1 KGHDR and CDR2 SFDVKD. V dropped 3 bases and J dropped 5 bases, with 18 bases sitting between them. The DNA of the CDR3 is TGTGCCACCAGTGATCCCTGGAGTAGGGGATATGAGACCCAGTACTTC. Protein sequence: CATSDPWSRGYETQYF.

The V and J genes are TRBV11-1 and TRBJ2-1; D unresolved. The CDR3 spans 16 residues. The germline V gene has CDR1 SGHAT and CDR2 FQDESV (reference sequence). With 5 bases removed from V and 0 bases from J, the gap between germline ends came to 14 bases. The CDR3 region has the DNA TGTGCCAGCAGCCCCACTTGGGCTAGCTCCTACAATGAGCAGTTCTTC. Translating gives CASSPTWASSYNEQFF.

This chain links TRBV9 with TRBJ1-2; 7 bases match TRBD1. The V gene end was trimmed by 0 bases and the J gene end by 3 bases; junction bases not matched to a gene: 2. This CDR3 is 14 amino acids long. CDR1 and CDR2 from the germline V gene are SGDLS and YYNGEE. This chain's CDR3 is CASSVDGTDYGYTF. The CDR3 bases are TGTGCCAGCAGCGTAGATGGGACAGACTATGGCTACACCTTC.

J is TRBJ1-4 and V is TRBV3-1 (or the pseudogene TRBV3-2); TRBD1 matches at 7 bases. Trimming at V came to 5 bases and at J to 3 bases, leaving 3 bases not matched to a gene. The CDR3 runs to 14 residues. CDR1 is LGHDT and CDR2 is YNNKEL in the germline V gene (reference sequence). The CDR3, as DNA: TGTGCCAGCAGCTGGGACAGCCCTAATGAAAAACTGTTTTTT. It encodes CASSWDSPNEKLFF.

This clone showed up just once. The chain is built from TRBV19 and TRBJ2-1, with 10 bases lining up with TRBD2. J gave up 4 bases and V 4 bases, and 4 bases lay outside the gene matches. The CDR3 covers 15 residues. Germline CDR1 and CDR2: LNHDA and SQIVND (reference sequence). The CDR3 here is CASSRGLADYNEQFF. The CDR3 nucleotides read TGTGCCAGTAGTAGAGGACTAGCGGATTACAATGAGCAGTTCTTC.

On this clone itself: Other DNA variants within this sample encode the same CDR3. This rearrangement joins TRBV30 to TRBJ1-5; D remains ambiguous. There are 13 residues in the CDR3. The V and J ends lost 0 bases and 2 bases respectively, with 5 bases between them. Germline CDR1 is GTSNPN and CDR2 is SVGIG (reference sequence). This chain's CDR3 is CAWSVRGNQPQHF. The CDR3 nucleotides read TGTGCCTGGAGTGTTAGGGGCAATCAGCCCCAGCATTTT.

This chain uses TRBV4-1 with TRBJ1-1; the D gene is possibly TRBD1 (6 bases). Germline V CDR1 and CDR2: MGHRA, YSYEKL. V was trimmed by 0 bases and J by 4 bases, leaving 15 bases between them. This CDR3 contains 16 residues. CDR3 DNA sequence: TGCGCCAGCAGCCAAGATTTGGCAAGCAGGGGCACTGAAGCTTTCTTT. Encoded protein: CASSQDLASRGTEAFF.

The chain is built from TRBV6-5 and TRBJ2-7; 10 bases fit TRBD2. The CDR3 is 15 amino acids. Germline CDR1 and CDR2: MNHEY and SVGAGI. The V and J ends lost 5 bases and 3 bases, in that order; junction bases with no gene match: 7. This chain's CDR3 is CASSNSGGAFYEQYF. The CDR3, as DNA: TGTGCCAGCAGTAACAGCGGGGGGGCCTTCTACGAGCAGTACTTC.

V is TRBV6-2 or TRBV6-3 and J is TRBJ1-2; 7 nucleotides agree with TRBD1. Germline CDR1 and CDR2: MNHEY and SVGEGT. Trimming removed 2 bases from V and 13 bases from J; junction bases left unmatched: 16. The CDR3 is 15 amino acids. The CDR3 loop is CASSYTTLGQTRPTF. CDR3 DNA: TGTGCCAGCAGTTACACCACCTTGGGACAGACCAGGCCCACCTTC.

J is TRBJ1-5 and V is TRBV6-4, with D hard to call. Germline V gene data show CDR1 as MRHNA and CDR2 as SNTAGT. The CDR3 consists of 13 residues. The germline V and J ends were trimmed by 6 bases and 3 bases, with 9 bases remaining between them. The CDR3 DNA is TGTGCCAGCAGCCTAGAGATCAATCAGCCCCAGCATTTT. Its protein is CASSLEINQPQHF.

As DNA, the CDR3 is TGCGCCAGCAGCCCGGCGGGACAGATTAATTCACCCCTCCACTTT. This codes for CASSPAGQINSPLHF. The chain couples TRBV5-1 to TRBJ1-6; TRBD1 agrees at 7 bases. V was pared by 4 bases and J by 6 bases, with 7 bases of the junction left unmatched. The CDR3 totals 15 residues. Germline V gene sequence: CDR1 SGHRS, CDR2 YFSETQ. The complete variable domain, with remaining parts taken from reference TRBV5-1 and TRBJ1-6, reads KAGVTQTPRYLIKTRGQQVTLSCSPISGHRSVSWYQQTPGQGLQFLFEYFSETQRNKGNFPGRFSGRQFSNSRSEMNVSTLELGDSALYLCASSPAGQINSPLHFGNGTRLTVT.

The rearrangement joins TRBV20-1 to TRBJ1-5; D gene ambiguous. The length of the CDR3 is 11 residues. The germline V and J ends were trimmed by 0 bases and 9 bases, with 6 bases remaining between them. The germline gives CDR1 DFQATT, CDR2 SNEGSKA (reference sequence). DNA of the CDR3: TGCAGTGCTAGAGAAGATGGGCCCCAGCATTTT. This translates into CSAREDGPQHF.

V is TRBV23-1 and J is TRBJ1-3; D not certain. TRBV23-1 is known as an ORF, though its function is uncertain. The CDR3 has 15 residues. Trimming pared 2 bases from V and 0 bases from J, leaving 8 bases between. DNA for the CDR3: TGCGCCAGCAGTCAAGTCTTTAGCTCTGGAAACACCATATATTTT. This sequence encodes CASSQVFSSGNTIYF.

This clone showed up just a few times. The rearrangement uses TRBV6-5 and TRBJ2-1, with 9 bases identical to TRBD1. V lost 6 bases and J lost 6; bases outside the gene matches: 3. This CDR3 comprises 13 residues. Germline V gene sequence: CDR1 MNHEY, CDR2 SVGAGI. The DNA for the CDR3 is TGTGCCAGCAGAATGACAGGGGGCAATGAGCAGTTCTTC. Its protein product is CASRMTGGNEQFF.

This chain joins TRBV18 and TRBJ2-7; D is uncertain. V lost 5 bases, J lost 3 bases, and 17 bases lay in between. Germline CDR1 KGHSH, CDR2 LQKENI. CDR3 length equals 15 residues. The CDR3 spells CASSSIREKFYEQYF. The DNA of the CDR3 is TGTGCCAGCTCATCCATTCGCGAAAAGTTCTACGAGCAGTACTTC.

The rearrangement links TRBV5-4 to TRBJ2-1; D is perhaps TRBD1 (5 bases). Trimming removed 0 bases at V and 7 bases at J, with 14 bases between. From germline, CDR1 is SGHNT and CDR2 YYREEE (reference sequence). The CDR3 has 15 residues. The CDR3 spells CASSLVQAVKNEQFF. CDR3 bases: TGTGCCAGCAGCTTGGTACAGGCGGTTAAAAATGAGCAGTTCTTC.

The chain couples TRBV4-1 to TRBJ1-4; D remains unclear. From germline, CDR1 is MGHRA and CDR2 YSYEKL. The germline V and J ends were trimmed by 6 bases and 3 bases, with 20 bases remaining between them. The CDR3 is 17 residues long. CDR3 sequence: CASSWITGLVPNEKLFF. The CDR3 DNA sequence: TGCGCCAGCAGTTGGATTACCGGGTTGGTGCCTAATGAAAAACTGTTTTTT.

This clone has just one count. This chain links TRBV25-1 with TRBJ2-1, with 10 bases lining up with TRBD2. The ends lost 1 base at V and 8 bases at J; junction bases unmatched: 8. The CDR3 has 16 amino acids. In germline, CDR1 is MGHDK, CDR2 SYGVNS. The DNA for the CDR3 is TGTGCCAGCAGTGAATTAGGGCTAGCGGGAGTGGATGAGCAGTTCTTC. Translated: CASSELGLAGVDEQFF.

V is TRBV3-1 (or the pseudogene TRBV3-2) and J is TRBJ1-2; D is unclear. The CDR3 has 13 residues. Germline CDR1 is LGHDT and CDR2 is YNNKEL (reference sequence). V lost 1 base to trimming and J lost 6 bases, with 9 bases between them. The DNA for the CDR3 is TGTGCCAGCAGCCAAGCCTCGAGAGATGGCTACACCTTC. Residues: CASSQASRDGYTF.

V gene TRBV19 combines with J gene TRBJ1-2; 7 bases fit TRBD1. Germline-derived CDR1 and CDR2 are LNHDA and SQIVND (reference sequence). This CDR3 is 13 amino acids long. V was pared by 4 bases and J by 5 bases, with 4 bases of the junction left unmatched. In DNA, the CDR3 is TGTGCCAGTAGTACAGACAGGGTTTATGGCTACACCTTC. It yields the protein CASSTDRVYGYTF.

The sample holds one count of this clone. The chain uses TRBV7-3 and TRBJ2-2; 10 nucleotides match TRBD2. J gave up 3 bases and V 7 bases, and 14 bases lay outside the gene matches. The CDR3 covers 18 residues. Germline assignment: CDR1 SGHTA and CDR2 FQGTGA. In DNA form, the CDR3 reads TGTGCCAGCAAGAGGCTAGCGGGAGATGAACCGGACACCGGGGAGCTGTTTTTT. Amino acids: CASKRLAGDEPDTGELFF.

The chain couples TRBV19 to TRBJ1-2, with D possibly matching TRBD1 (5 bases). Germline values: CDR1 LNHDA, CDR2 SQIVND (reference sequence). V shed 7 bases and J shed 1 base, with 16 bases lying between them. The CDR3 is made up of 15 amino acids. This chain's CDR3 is CASNPNAGVNYGYTF. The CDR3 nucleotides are TGTGCCAGTAACCCGAACGCGGGGGTTAACTATGGCTACACCTTC.